The T cell receptor (beta chain) under discussion was sequenced for a study of cytomegalovirus exposure and HLA in healthy donors. Sequencing was performed with immunoSEQ multiplex PCR; in TCRdb, only in-frame clones are kept and a portion is missing. The sample holds around 91,000 clones, around 93% seen once. The CDR3 totals 14 residues. Trimming cost V 0 bases and J 5 bases, with 10 bases left between them. CDR1 is LGHNA, CDR2 YSLEER, per germline. General study results and limits: According to reports, the classifier identified cytomegalovirus status with high specificity and sensitivity.

Details on this clone: Its antigen is currently unknown.

The donors were part of the 120-subject validation cohort, which stood apart from the approximately 700-subject first cohort. This chain uses TRBV4-3 with TRBJ2-5, with a possible D match to TRBD2 (7 bases). The sequence derives from a woman in her 30s in good health and CMV-seropositive. The specimen sequenced was PBMCs. CDR3 sequence reads: CASSQEGGLETQYF. The CDR3 nucleotides read TGCGCCAGCAGCCAAGAGGGGGGGCTCGAGACCCAGTACTTC.